These 12 T cell receptor beta chains were all obtained from the same sample, sequenced in a study of chemoradiotherapy in HPV16-positive cancers (dated by TCRdb to about 2022). The library was made by the immunoSEQ multiplex PCR assay. TCRdb took this table from immuneACCESS and kept in-frame rearrangements with V and J called. Such tables lack part of the clones; where checked against another copy, unresolved V genes explain under half of the gap, and the rest is unexplained. In this sample the table shows 440 or so clones, around 87% of which occur a single time. Roughly 5.2% of the sample comes from the top ten. The sample here was tumor tissue, taken from a patient who underwent chemoradiotherapy. The source of these receptors is a human donor with HPV-associated anogenital cancer.

The J gene is TRBJ2-1, the V gene TRBV10-2; D gene uncertain. V dropped 2 bases and J dropped 3 bases, with 5 bases sitting between them. This CDR3 comprises 13 residues. Germline V gene lookup returns CDR1 WSHSY and CDR2 SAAADI. The CDR3 region has the DNA TGCGCCAGCAGTGAGCGAGGCTACAATGAGCAGTTCTTC. Translation gives CASSERGYNEQFF.

The chain carries TRBV6-5 and TRBJ2-3; 7 nucleotides match TRBD1. CDR1 and CDR2 from the germline V gene are MNHEY and SVGAGI. There are 15 residues in the CDR3. The J segment lost 2 bases and the V segment lost 7 bases, leaving 9 bases of the junction unmatched. CDR3 nucleotides: TGTGCCAGCAAACCTGACGGGACAGACACAGATACGCAGTATTTT. The encoded protein is CASKPDGTDTDTQYF.

This rearrangement joins TRBV2 to TRBJ1-1; D is ambiguous. Trimming took off 6 bases at V and 6 bases at J, with 8 bases between the two ends. There are 11 residues in the CDR3. Germline CDR1 SNHLY, CDR2 FYNNEI. CDR3 bases: TGTGCCAGCAGAGACTCTTCTGAAGCTTTCTTT. Protein sequence: CASRDSSEAFF.

The chain couples TRBV4-1 to TRBJ2-1; D remains unclear. The CDR3 extends over 16 amino acids. The V and J ends lost 1 base and 5 bases respectively, with 15 bases between them. Germline CDR1 is MGHRA and CDR2 is YSYEKL. The CDR3 DNA sequence: TGCGCCAGCAGCCAAGGACCCAATAATTGGGACAATGAGCAGTTCTTC. Encoded protein: CASSQGPNNWDNEQFF.

This chain connects TRBV10-2 to TRBJ2-3, with 7 bases that match TRBD2. The CDR3 is 14 residues long. With V trimmed by 4 bases and J by 2 bases, 3 bases remained unmatched. Germline V gene data show CDR1 as WSHSY and CDR2 as SAAADI. CDR3 region: CASSGLAVTDTQYF. For the CDR3, the DNA is TGCGCCAGCAGTGGGCTAGCGGTCACAGATACGCAGTATTTT.

The chain has TRBV13 and TRBJ2-1, with unresolved D. With 5 bases removed from V and 9 bases from J, the gap between germline ends came to 11 bases. The CDR3 length is 12 residues. Germline CDR1 reads PRHDT; CDR2 reads FYEKMQ (reference sequence). As DNA, the CDR3 is TGTGCCAGCAGCCGATGGAGATTTGAGCAGTTCTTC. Protein: CASSRWRFEQFF. The full variable domain, completed using reference TRBV13 and TRBJ2-1, is AAGVIQSPRHLIKEKRETATLKCYPIPRHDTVYWYQQGPGQDPQFLISFYEKMQSDKGSIPDRFSAQQFSDYHSELNMSSLELGDSALYFCASSRWRFEQFFGPGTRLTVL.

The CDR3 here is CASSSTGVSRDRWYGYTF. The CDR3 coding sequence is TGTGCCAGCAGCTCAACAGGGGTGTCTCGCGATAGATGGTATGGCTACACCTTC. This chain links TRBV9 with TRBJ1-2; 7 nucleotides align to TRBD1. The CDR3 loop spans 18 amino acids. V was clipped by 4 bases and J by 5 bases; unmatched bases: 20. The germline V gene encodes CDR1 SGDLS and CDR2 YYNGEE.

V is TRBV30 and J is TRBJ2-2; D assignment may be TRBD1 or TRBD2 (5 bases each). This CDR3 contains 14 residues. Germline V gene data show CDR1 as GTSNPN and CDR2 as SVGIG (reference sequence). The V and J ends lost 1 base and 6 bases respectively, with 12 bases between them. In DNA, the CDR3 is TGTGCCTGGAGTGGGTGGGGGATTTCCGGGGAGCTGTTTTTT. This translates into CAWSGWGISGELFF.

The V call is TRBV7-6, the J call TRBJ2-1, with 10 positions matching TRBD2. CDR1 is SGHVS, CDR2 FNYEAQ, per germline. Trimming took 3 bases from V and 10 from J; bases not matched to a gene: 6. This CDR3 is 14 amino acids long. CDR3 loop: CASSFLAGVEEQFF. The CDR3 bases are TGTGCCAGCAGCTTCCTAGCGGGGGTCGAGGAGCAGTTCTTC.

The chain links TRBV7-6 to TRBJ2-2, with D hard to call. V lost 5 bases and J lost 5, with 9 bases in between. CDR1 and CDR2 from the germline V gene are SGHVS and FNYEAQ. The CDR3 spans 13 residues. CDR3 sequence reads: CASSQYLTGELFF. The CDR3 bases are TGTGCCAGCAGCCAATACCTTACCGGGGAGCTGTTTTTT.

This clone came up once. The genes are TRBV14 and TRBJ1-5; tentatively, D is TRBD1 (5 bases). The CDR3 is made up of 15 amino acids. V shed 4 bases and J shed 7 bases, with 17 bases lying between them. Germline V gene lookup returns CDR1 SGHDN and CDR2 FVKESK. In DNA form, the CDR3 reads TGTGCCAGCAGCCCGGGGGGGTCTGTAAACCAGCCCCAGCATTTT. This translates into CASSPGGSVNQPQHF. Drawing the rest from reference TRBV14 and TRBJ1-5, the complete variable domain is EAGVTQFPSHSVIEKGQTVTLRCDPISGHDNLYWYRRVMGKEIKFLLHFVKESKQDESGMPNNRFLAERTGGTYSTLKVQPAELEDSGVYFCASSPGGSVNQPQHFGDGTRLSIL.

The V and J genes are TRBV5-4 and TRBJ1-3; possible D gene TRBD1, 5 bases. The CDR3 length is 14 residues. Germline V gene lookup returns CDR1 SGHNT and CDR2 YYREEE (reference sequence). Trimming took 3 bases from V and 0 from J, leaving 7 bases between them. The chain's CDR3 is CASSSGSSGNTIYF. CDR3 bases: TGTGCCAGCAGCTCAGGGAGCTCTGGAAACACCATATATTTT.